A single sample gave rise to the 24 T cell receptor beta chains below, sequenced in a study of OX40 agonist ivuxolimab in advanced cancers. Clones were read by immunoSEQ multiplex PCR, and TCRdb kept only the in-frame ones, dropping some. The sample has about 32,000 clones; 90% to 95% are singletons. Here the sequenced sample was CD4+ or CD8+ T cells sorted from blood, taken in a trial of the OX40 agonist ivuxolimab. Receptors originate from an adult with an advanced solid tumor such as melanoma, head and neck, liver or kidney cancer.

The chain joins TRBV18 to TRBJ1-2; 7 nucleotides align to TRBD1. Trimming took 2 bases from V and 8 from J; bases not matched to a gene: 8. This CDR3 spans 14 amino acids. CDR1 and CDR2 from the germline V gene are KGHSH and LQKENI. The CDR3 loop reads CASSPVQGQEGYTF. The CDR3 DNA reads TGTGCCAGCTCACCAGTACAGGGGCAGGAGGGCTACACCTTC.

V usage is TRBV4-1 and J usage is TRBJ1-1; 7 nucleotides align to TRBD1. The CDR3 spans 14 residues. CDR1 is MGHRA, CDR2 YSYEKL, per germline. V lost 0 bases and J lost 3; bases outside the gene matches: 1. As DNA, the CDR3 is TGCGCCAGCAGCCAAGAGACAGGGCACACTGAAGCTTTCTTT. Translated: CASSQETGHTEAFF.

This chain joins TRBV7-8 and TRBJ2-2, with 12 bases lining up with TRBD1. V dropped 5 bases and J dropped 6; count of bases not matched to a gene: 7. Germline-derived CDR1 and CDR2 are SGHVS and FQNEAQ. This CDR3 has 16 amino acids. CDR3 nucleotides: TGTGCCAGCAGCGAACCGGGACAGGGGGCCGCCGGGGAGCTGTTTTTT. This codes for CASSEPGQGAAGELFF.

This chain uses TRBV7-6 with TRBJ1-1, with no clear D. V gave up 3 bases and J gave up 11 bases, with 10 bases separating them. The V gene's germline CDR1 is SGHVS and CDR2 FNYEAQ. The CDR3 covers 11 residues. The CDR3 bases are TGTGCCAGCAGCTTTGGACCAGACGCTTTCTTT. Translated, it gives CASSFGPDAFF.

The chain recombines TRBV2 with TRBJ2-5; no clear D gene. V was pared by 2 bases and J by 3 bases, with 13 bases between. Germline V gene data show CDR1 as SNHLY and CDR2 as FYNNEI. The CDR3 consists of 15 residues. The CDR3: CASSETPHIEETQYF. Written as DNA, the CDR3 is TGTGCCAGCAGTGAAACCCCCCATATAGAAGAGACCCAGTACTTC.

This chain uses TRBV21-1 with TRBJ2-5; TRBD1, as called in the table, went unchecked against the DNA. TRBV21-1 is a pseudogene. The CDR3 spans 17 residues. The CDR3 sequence is CASSKASRAPGQETQYF. The CDR3 DNA is TGTGCCAGCAGCAAAGCTTCCAGGGCCCCCGGCCAAGAGACCCAGTACTTC.

The chain has TRBV19 and TRBJ2-2; D possibly corresponds to TRBD2 (6 bases). From germline, CDR1 is LNHDA and CDR2 SQIVND (reference sequence). The germline V and J ends were trimmed by 1 base and 1 base, with 13 bases remaining between them. The CDR3 is 17 amino acids. The CDR3: CASSIAWDSRNTGELFF. The CDR3 bases are TGTGCCAGTAGTATAGCCTGGGACTCCCGGAACACCGGGGAGCTGTTTTTT.

There are a few counts of this clone. This rearrangement joins TRBV7-9 to TRBJ1-5, with a tentative D call TRBD1 (6 bases). The V end was cut by 4 bases, the J end by 3 bases, with 10 bases between. The CDR3 consists of 14 residues. Germline assignment: CDR1 SEHNR and CDR2 FQNEAQ (reference sequence). This CDR3 is CASSSGHHNQPQHF. For the CDR3, the DNA is TGTGCCAGCAGCTCGGGACACCACAATCAGCCCCAGCATTTT.

The genes are TRBV29-1 and TRBJ2-2; D not resolved. V lost 2 bases and J lost 0, with 4 bases in between. Per germline, CDR1 SQVTM and CDR2 ANQGSEA. This CDR3 spans 13 amino acids. CDR3 region: CSVELSNTGELFF. The DNA for the CDR3 is TGCAGCGTTGAACTATCGAACACCGGGGAGCTGTTTTTT.

The rearrangement links TRBV19 to TRBJ2-1, with unresolved D. This CDR3 has 11 amino acids. The V and J ends lost 10 bases and 6 bases respectively, with 10 bases between them. From germline, CDR1 is LNHDA and CDR2 SQIVND (reference sequence). CDR3 loop: CAIVVGNEQFF. DNA of the CDR3: TGTGCCATAGTAGTCGGCAATGAGCAGTTCTTC. The full variable domain, its missing parts supplied by reference TRBV19 and TRBJ2-1, is DGGITQSPKYLFRKEGQNVTLSCEQNLNHDAMYWYRQDPGQGLRLIYYSQIVNDFQKGDIAEGYSVSREKKESFPLTVTSAQKNPTAFYLCAIVVGNEQFFGPGTRLTVL.

The chain joins TRBV29-1 to TRBJ2-1; 13 nucleotides agree with TRBD2. The CDR3 has 15 amino acids. CDR1 is SQVTM and CDR2 is ANQGSEA in the germline V gene. The V and J ends lost 8 bases and 7 bases, in that order; junction bases with no gene match: 11. The CDR3 DNA follows: TGCAGCTCCCGGACTAGCGGGAGTTTATGGAATGAGCAGTTCTTC. Its translation is CSSRTSGSLWNEQFF.

CDR3 nucleotide sequence: TGTGCCAGCAGTGAGTGGACAGGGGCTGGAAACACCATATATTTT. Translation: CASSEWTGAGNTIYF. The chain uses TRBV6-1 and TRBJ1-3; TRBD1 matches 9 bases. Per the germline V gene, CDR1 is MNHNS and CDR2 is SASEGT. The CDR3 loop spans 15 amino acids. The junction had 2 bases not matched to a gene; V was cut back by 3 bases and J by 2 bases.

The chain joins TRBV7-8 to TRBJ2-3; a weak D match, TRBD2 (6 bases). Germline V CDR1 and CDR2: SGHVS, FQNEAQ. V shed 5 bases and J shed 3 bases, with 15 bases lying between them. This CDR3 region has 15 residues. Here the CDR3 DNA reads TGTGCCAGCAGCCCGGGGCGGGGATGGACAGATACGCAGTATTTT. This encodes CASSPGRGWTDTQYF.

The chain couples TRBV19 to TRBJ2-3; TRBD2 matches at 10 bases. Unmatched junction bases numbered 13, after V lost 7 bases and J lost 0 bases. From germline, CDR1 is LNHDA and CDR2 SQIVND (reference sequence). The CDR3 is 18 amino acids. The CDR3 nucleotides are TGTGCCAGTACCGTCGGGCTAGCGGGGGCCACTAGCACAGATACGCAGTATTTT. As protein: CASTVGLAGATSTDTQYF.

The genes are TRBV27 and TRBJ2-3; D is uncertain. The CDR3 runs to 13 residues. Germline assignment: CDR1 MNHEY and CDR2 SMNVEV (reference sequence). The V end was cut by 1 base, the J end by 2 bases, with 4 bases between. Here the CDR3 reads CASSLYLTDTQYF. In DNA form, the CDR3 reads TGTGCCAGCAGTTTATACCTCACAGATACGCAGTATTTT.

On this clone: A junction boundary mismatches the germline segment, possibly from a read error. V and J are TRBV7-7 and TRBJ2-2, with 9 bases aligning to TRBD1. The CDR3 extends over 17 amino acids. Germline V gene data show CDR1 as SSHAT and CDR2 as FNYEAQ (reference sequence). The CDR3 loop is CASSLAGTGLNTGELFF. The CDR3 DNA follows: TGTGCTAGCAGCTTAGCCGGGACAGGGCTGAACACCGGGGAGCTGTTTTTT.

The chain has TRBV4-1 and TRBJ1-1; a weak D match, TRBD1 (5 bases). CDR3 length: 12 amino acids. Trimming shortened V by 3 bases and J by 5 bases, and 7 bases separated the two germline ends. Per germline, CDR1 MGHRA and CDR2 YSYEKL. CDR3 nucleotides: TGCGCCAGCAGCCATGGGGGGACTGAAGCTTTCTTT. Translating gives CASSHGGTEAFF.

The V gene is TRBV6-1, the J gene TRBJ2-1; the D gene is possibly TRBD1 (8 bases). The ends were cut back, 7 bases at V and 10 bases at J, with 20 bases in the middle. The germline gives CDR1 MNHNS, CDR2 SASEGT. The CDR3 spans 14 residues. This chain's CDR3 is CASKVWTGREEQFF. The CDR3 DNA reads as TGTGCCAGCAAGGTATGGACAGGGCGGGAGGAGCAGTTCTTC.

The rearrangement links TRBV25-1 to TRBJ2-2; 7 bases map to TRBD1. The CDR3 runs to 12 residues. The germline V gene has CDR1 MGHDK and CDR2 SYGVNS. V shed 6 bases and J 6 bases; nucleotides not matched to a gene: 1. CDR3 sequence: CASRQGSGELFF. CDR3 in DNA: TGTGCCAGCAGACAGGGGTCCGGGGAGCTGTTTTTT.

V usage is TRBV5-1 and J usage is TRBJ2-3; D is uncertain. Germline values: CDR1 SGHRS, CDR2 YFSETQ. The CDR3 runs to 14 residues. The V end was cut by 0 bases, the J end by 2 bases, with 7 bases between. CDR3 in amino acids: CASSLDASTDTQYF. The DNA of the CDR3 is TGCGCCAGCAGCTTGGACGCGTCCACAGATACGCAGTATTTT.

The chain combines TRBV27 with TRBJ1-5; D ambiguous. V dropped 1 base and J dropped 0 bases, with 7 bases sitting between them. The CDR3 length is 15 residues. CDR1 and CDR2 (germline): MNHEY, SMNVEV (reference sequence). This chain's CDR3 is CASSLWADSNQPQHF. The CDR3 region has the DNA TGTGCCAGCAGTTTATGGGCGGATAGCAATCAGCCCCAGCATTTT.

This chain connects TRBV7-6 to TRBJ2-7; 7 bases agree with TRBD1. The CDR3 runs 15 residues. From germline, CDR1 is SGHVS and CDR2 FNYEAQ. Trimming removed 5 bases from V and 6 bases from J; junction bases left unmatched: 13. CDR3 residues: CASSRDRATSSEQYF. CDR3 nucleotides: TGTGCCAGCAGCAGAGACAGGGCAACATCTAGCGAGCAGTACTTC. The full variable domain, in which reference TRBV7-6 and TRBJ2-7 provide the parts outside the CDR3, is GAGVSQSPRYKVTKRGQDVALRCDPISGHVSLYWYRQALGQGPEFLTYFNYEAQQDKSGLPNDRFSAERPEGSISTLTIQRTEQRDSAMYRCASSRDRATSSEQYFGPGTRLTVT.

The chain carries TRBV5-4 and TRBJ2-5; possible D gene TRBD1, 5 bases. The V end lost 4 bases, the J end lost 3 bases, and 13 bases lay between the germline ends. Germline lookup yields CDR1 SGHNT and CDR2 YYREEE (reference sequence). The CDR3 is 14 amino acids. The chain's CDR3 is CASSVRVEKETQYF. The DNA of the CDR3 is TGTGCCAGCAGCGTCAGGGTGGAAAAAGAGACCCAGTACTTC.

The V call is TRBV27, the J call TRBJ2-7; 8 bases map to TRBD2. Germline CDR1 reads MNHEY; CDR2 reads SMNVEV (reference sequence). V was clipped by 3 bases and J by 2 bases; unmatched bases: 3. The CDR3 covers 14 residues. CDR3 amino acids: CASSFRGGPYEQYF. Here the CDR3 DNA reads TGTGCCAGCAGTTTTCGGGGGGGCCCCTACGAGCAGTACTTC.